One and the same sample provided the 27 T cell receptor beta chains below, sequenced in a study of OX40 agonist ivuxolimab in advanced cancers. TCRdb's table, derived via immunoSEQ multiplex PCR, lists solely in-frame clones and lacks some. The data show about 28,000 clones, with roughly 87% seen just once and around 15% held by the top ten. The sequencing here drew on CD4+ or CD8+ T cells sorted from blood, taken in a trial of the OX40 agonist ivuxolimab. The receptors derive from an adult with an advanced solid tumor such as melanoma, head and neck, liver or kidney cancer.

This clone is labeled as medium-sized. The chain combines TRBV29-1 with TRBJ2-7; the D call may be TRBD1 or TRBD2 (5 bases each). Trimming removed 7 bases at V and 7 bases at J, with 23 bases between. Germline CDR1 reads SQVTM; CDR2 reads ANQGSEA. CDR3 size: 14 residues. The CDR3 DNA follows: TGCAGCGGACGAGTGGGACGTAGGACGGGAGAGCAGTACTTC. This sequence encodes CSGRVGRRTGEQYF.

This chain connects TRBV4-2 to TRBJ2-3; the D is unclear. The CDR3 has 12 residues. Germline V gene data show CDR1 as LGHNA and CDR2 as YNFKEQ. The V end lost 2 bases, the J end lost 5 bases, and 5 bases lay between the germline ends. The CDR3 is CASSQFGDTQYF. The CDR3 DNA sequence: TGTGCCAGCAGCCAATTTGGAGATACGCAGTATTTT.

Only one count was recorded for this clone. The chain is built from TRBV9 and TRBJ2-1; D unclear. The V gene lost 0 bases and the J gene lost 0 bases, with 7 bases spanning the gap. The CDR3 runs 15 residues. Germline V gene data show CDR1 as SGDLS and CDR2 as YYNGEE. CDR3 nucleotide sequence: TGTGCCAGCAGCGTAGTGCCTAACTCCTACAATGAGCAGTTCTTC. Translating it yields CASSVVPNSYNEQFF. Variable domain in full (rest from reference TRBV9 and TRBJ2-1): DSGVTQTPKHLITATGQRVTLRCSPRSGDLSVYWYQQSLDQGLQFLIQYYNGEERAKGNILERFSAQQFPDLHSELNLSSLELGDSALYFCASSVVPNSYNEQFFGPGTRLTVL.

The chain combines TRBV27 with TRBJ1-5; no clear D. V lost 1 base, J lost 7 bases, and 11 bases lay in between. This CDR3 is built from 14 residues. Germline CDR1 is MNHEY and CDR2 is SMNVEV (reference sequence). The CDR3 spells CASSLYRVTQPQHF. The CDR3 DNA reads TGTGCCAGCAGTTTATACCGGGTTACGCAGCCCCAGCATTTT.

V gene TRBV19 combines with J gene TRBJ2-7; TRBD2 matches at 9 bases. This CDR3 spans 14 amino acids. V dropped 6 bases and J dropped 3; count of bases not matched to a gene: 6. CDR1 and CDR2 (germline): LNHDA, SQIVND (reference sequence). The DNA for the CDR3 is TGTGCCAGTAGCAAGGGACTAGCCAACTACGAGCAGTACTTC. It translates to CASSKGLANYEQYF.

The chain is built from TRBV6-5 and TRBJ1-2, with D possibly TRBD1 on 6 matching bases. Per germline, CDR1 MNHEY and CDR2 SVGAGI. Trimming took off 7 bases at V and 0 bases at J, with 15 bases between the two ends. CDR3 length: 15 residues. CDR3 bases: TGTGCCAGCACCAAAGGGGGTCCAGCTAACTATGGCTACACCTTC. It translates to CASTKGGPANYGYTF.

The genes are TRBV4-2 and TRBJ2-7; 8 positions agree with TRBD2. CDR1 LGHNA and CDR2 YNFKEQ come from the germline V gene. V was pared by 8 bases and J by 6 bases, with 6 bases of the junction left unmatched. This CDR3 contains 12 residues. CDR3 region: CASSAGGPEQYF. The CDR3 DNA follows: TGTGCCAGCTCCGCGGGGGGTCCCGAGCAGTACTTC.

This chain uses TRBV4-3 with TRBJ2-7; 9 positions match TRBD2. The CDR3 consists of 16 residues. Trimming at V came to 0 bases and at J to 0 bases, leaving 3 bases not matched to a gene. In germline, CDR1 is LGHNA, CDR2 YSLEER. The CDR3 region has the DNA TGCGCCAGCAGCCAAGATTATAGCGGGAGCTCCTACGAGCAGTACTTC. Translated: CASSQDYSGSSYEQYF.

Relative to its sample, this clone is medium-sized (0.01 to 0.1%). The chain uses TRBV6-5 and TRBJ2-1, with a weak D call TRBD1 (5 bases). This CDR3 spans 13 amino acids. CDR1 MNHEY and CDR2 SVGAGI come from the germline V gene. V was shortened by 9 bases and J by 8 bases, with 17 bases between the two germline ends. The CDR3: CASMAAGLDEQFF. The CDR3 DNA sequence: TGTGCCAGTATGGCGGCAGGGCTGGATGAGCAGTTCTTC.

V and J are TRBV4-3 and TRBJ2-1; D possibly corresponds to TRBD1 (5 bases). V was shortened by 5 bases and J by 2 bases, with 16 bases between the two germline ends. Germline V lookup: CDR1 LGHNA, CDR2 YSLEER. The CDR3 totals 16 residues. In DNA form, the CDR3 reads TGCGCCAGCAGCTCTCGTCAGGGAACGCCCTACAATGAGCAGTTCTTC. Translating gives CASSSRQGTPYNEQFF.

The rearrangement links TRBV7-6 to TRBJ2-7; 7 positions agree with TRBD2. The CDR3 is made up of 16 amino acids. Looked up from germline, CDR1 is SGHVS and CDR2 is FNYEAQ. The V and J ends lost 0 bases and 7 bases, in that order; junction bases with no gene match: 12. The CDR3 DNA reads TGTGCCAGCAGCTTAGCGTTCTCTAGCGGTGCTTGGGAGCAGTACTTC. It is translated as CASSLAFSSGAWEQYF. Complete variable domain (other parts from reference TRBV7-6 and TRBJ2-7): GAGVSQSPRYKVTKRGQDVALRCDPISGHVSLYWYRQALGQGPEFLTYFNYEAQQDKSGLPNDRFSAERPEGSISTLTIQRTEQRDSAMYRCASSLAFSSGAWEQYFGPGTRLTVT.

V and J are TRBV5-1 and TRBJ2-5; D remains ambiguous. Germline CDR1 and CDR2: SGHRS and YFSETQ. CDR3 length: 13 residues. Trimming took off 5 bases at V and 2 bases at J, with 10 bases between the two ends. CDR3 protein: CASSPTLQETQYF. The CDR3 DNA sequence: TGCGCCAGCAGTCCTACGCTGCAAGAGACCCAGTACTTC. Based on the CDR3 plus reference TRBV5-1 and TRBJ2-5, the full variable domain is KAGVTQTPRYLIKTRGQQVTLSCSPISGHRSVSWYQQTPGQGLQFLFEYFSETQRNKGNFPGRFSGRQFSNSRSEMNVSTLELGDSALYLCASSPTLQETQYFGPGTRLLVL.

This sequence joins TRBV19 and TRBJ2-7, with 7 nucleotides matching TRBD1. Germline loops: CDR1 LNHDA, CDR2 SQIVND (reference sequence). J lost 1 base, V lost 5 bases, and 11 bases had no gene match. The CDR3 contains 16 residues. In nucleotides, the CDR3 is TGTGCCAGTAGTCCCTTTACAGGGGCCGAGTCCTACGAGCAGTACTTC. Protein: CASSPFTGAESYEQYF.

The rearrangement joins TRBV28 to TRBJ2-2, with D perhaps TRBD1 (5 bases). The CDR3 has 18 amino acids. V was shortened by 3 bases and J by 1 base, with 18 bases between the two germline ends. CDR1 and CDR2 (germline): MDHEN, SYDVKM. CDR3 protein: CASSLPAIQGMNTGELFF. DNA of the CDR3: TGTGCCAGCAGTTTGCCGGCCATCCAGGGCATGAACACCGGGGAGCTGTTTTTT.

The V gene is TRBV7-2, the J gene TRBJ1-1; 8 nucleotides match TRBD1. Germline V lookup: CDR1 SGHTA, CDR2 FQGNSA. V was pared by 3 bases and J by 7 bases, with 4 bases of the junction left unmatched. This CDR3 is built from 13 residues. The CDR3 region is CASSFGQGDEAFF. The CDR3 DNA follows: TGTGCCAGCAGCTTTGGACAGGGCGATGAAGCTTTCTTT.

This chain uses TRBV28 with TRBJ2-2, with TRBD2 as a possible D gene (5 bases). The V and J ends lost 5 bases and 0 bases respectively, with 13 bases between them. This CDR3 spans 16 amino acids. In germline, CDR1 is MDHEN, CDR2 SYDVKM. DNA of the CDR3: TGTGCCAGCAGTCTACTAGGCCTAACGAACACCGGGGAGCTGTTTTTT. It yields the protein CASSLLGLTNTGELFF.

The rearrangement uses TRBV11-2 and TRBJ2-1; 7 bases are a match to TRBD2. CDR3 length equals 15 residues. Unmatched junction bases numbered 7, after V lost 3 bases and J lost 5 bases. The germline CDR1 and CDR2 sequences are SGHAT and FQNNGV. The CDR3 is CASSFSMGGNNEQFF. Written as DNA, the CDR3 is TGTGCCAGCAGCTTCTCCATGGGGGGGAACAATGAGCAGTTCTTC.

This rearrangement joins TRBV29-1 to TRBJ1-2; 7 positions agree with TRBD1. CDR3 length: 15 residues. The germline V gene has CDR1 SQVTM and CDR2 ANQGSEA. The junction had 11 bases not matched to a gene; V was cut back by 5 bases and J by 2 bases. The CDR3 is CSVPRQGPLNYGYTF. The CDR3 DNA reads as TGCAGCGTTCCGAGACAGGGCCCATTGAACTATGGCTACACCTTC.

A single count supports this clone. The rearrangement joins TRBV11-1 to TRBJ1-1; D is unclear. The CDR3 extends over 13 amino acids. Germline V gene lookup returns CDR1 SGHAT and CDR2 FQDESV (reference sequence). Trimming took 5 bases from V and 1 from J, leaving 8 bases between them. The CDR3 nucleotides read TGTGCCAGCAGCACCGATACGAACACTGAAGCTTTCTTT. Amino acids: CASSTDTNTEAFF.

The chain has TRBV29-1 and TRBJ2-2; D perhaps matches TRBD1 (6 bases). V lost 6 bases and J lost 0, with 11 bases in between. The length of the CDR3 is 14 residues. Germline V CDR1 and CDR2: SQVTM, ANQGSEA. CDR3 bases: TGCAGCGTGCCGGGACACACGAACACCGGGGAGCTGTTTTTT. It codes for CSVPGHTNTGELFF.

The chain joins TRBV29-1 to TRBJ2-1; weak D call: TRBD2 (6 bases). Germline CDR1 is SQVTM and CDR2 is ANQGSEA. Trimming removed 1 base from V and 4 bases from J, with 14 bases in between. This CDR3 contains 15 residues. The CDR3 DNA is TGCAGCGTTGAAGCAGGTAGCGGAAGGTACAATGAGCAGTTCTTC. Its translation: CSVEAGSGRYNEQFF.

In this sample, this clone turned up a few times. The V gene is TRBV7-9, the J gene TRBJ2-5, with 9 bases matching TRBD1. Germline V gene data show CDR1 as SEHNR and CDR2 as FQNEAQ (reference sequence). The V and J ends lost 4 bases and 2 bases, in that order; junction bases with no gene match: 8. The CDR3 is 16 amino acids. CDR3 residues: CASSYTGQGLQETQYF. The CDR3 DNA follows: TGTGCCAGCAGCTACACTGGACAGGGGCTACAAGAGACCCAGTACTTC.

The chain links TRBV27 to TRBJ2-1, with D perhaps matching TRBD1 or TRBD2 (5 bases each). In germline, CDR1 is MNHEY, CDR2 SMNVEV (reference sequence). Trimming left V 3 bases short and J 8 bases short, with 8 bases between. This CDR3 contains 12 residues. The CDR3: CASSLGVDEQFF. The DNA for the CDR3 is TGTGCCAGCAGTTTGGGGGTGGATGAGCAGTTCTTC.

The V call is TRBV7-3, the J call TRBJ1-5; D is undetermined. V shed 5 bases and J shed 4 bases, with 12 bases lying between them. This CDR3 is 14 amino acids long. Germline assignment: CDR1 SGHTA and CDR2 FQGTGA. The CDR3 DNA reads TGTGCCAGCAGCACACGGACGGGAAATCAGCCCCAGCATTTT. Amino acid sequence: CASSTRTGNQPQHF.

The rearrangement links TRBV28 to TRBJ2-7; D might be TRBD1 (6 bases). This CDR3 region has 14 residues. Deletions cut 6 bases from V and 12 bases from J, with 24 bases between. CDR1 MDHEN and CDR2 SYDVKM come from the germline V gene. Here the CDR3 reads CASSRELSRGRGYF. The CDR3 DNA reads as TGTGCCAGCAGCCGCGAGCTTTCCAGGGGACGAGGGTACTTC.

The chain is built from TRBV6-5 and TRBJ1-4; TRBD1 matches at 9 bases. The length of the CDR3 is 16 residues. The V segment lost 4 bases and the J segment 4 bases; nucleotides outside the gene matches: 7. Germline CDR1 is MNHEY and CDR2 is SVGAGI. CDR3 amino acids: CASSSGQGHLNEKLFF. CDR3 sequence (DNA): TGTGCCAGCAGTTCCGGACAGGGGCACCTTAATGAAAAACTGTTTTTT.

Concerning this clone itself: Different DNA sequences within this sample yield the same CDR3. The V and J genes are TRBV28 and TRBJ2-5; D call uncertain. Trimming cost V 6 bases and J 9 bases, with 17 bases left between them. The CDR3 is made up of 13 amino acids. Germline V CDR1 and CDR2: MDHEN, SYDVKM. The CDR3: CASRLNPIGSQYF. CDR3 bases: TGTGCCAGCAGGCTCAACCCAATAGGGTCCCAGTACTTC.